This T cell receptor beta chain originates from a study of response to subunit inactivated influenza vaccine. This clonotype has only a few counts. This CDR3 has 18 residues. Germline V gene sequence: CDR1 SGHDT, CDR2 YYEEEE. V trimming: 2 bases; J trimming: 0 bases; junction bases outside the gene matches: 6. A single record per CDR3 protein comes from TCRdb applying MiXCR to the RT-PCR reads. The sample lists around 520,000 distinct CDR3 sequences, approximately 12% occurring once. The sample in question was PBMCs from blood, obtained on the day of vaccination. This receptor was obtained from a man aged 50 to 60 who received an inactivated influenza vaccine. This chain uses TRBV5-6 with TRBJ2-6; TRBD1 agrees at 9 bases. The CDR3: CASSFPRDRVSGANVLTF. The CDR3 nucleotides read TGTGCCAGCAGCTTCCCCCGGGACAGGGTCTCTGGGGCCAACGTCCTGACTTTC.